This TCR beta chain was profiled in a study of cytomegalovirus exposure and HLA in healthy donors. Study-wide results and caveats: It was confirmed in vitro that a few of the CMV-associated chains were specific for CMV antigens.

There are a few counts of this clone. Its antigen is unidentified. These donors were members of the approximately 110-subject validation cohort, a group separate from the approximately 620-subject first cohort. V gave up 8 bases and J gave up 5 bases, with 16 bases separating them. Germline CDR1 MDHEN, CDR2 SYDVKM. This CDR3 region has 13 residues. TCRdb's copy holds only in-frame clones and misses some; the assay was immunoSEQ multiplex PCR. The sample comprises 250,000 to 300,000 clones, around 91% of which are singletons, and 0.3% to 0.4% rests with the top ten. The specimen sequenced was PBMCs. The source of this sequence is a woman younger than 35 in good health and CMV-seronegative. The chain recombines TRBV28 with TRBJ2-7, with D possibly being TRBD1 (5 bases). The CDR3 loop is CASVLQGSDEQYF. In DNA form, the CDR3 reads TGTGCCAGCGTACTCCAGGGATCTGACGAGCAGTACTTC.